A single sample gave rise to the 25 T cell receptor beta chains below, sequenced in a study of shared clonotypes between healthy human individuals. TCRdb keeps only in-frame clones here, not all; method: immunoSEQ multiplex PCR. The sample has 2 million to 2.5 million clones, almost 96% seen once; the top ten hold more than 0.1%. The sample comprised naive CD4+ T cells sorted from blood. Documented subset: CD45RA+ positively selected. These receptors all come from a man between 18 and 35 years old in good health.

The V gene is TRBV27, the J gene TRBJ1-6; 9 bases align to TRBD1. The V gene's germline CDR1 is MNHEY and CDR2 SMNVEV (reference sequence). The CDR3 is 17 amino acids. V lost 0 bases to trimming and J lost 6 bases; unmatched junction nucleotides: 6. CDR3 sequence reads: CASSLSSGQGPNSPLHF. The CDR3 nucleotides read TGTGCCAGCAGTTTATCTTCGGGACAGGGCCCTAATTCACCCCTCCACTTT.

The chain couples TRBV29-1 to TRBJ1-2; no clear D gene. V was shortened by 4 bases and J by 8 bases, with 17 bases between the two germline ends. Looked up from germline, CDR1 is SQVTM and CDR2 is ANQGSEA. This CDR3 spans 13 amino acids. CDR3 in DNA: TGCAGCGTTGGCCGGGGATCCACGGGAGGCTACACCTTC. This translates into CSVGRGSTGGYTF.

V is TRBV19 and J is TRBJ1-5; TRBD1 aligns across 8 bases. Looked up from germline, CDR1 is LNHDA and CDR2 is SQIVND (reference sequence). J gave up 5 bases and V 7 bases, and 13 bases lay outside the gene matches. The CDR3 totals 16 residues. The CDR3 nucleotides read TGTGCCAGTAACAACCATGGACAGGGCCCCTATCAGCCCCAGCATTTT. This translates into CASNNHGQGPYQPQHF.

This chain links TRBV27 with TRBJ2-7; TRBD1 might be the D (5 bases). Germline V gene data show CDR1 as MNHEY and CDR2 as SMNVEV (reference sequence). The CDR3 is 14 residues long. The V and J ends lost 0 bases and 3 bases respectively, with 9 bases between them. CDR3 sequence: CASSLSRGNYEQYF. The DNA for the CDR3 is TGTGCCAGCAGTTTATCAAGGGGCAACTACGAGCAGTACTTC.

This clone appeared a few times. The rearrangement uses TRBV6-5 and TRBJ1-2; TRBD1 might be the D (6 bases). Trimming shortened V by 4 bases and J by 8 bases, and 17 bases separated the two germline ends. This CDR3 has 14 amino acids. Germline V lookup: CDR1 MNHEY, CDR2 SVGAGI. CDR3: CASSSTTGRTGYTF. The CDR3 coding sequence is TGTGCCAGCAGTTCAACGACAGGACGGACCGGCTACACCTTC.

The chain recombines TRBV15 with TRBJ1-4; D gene uncertain. In germline, CDR1 is LNHNV, CDR2 YYDKDF (reference sequence). The V and J ends lost 0 bases and 8 bases respectively, with 16 bases between them. CDR3 length: 16 amino acids. CDR3 protein: CATSREGPRVGEKLFF. As DNA, the CDR3 is TGTGCCACCAGCAGAGAGGGCCCTAGGGTAGGGGAAAAACTGTTTTTT.

V and J are TRBV6-4 and TRBJ2-7, with TRBD1 as a possible D gene (6 bases). The V end lost 11 bases, the J end lost 6 bases, and 14 bases lay between the germline ends. CDR1 and CDR2 from the germline V gene are MRHNA and SNTAGT. The CDR3 covers 11 residues. CDR3 in amino acids: CAVGLGAEQYF. DNA of the CDR3: TGTGCCGTGGGATTGGGGGCCGAGCAGTACTTC.

The chain carries TRBV2 and TRBJ2-7; the D is unclear. This CDR3 contains 11 residues. Per the germline V gene, CDR1 is SNHLY and CDR2 is FYNNEI. Trimming removed 6 bases at V and 3 bases at J, with 6 bases between. This CDR3 is CASRRIYEQYF. DNA for the CDR3: TGTGCCAGCAGAAGGATCTACGAGCAGTACTTC.

This chain connects TRBV28 to TRBJ2-7; D not resolved. Trimming left V 4 bases short and J 4 bases short, with 20 bases between. The CDR3 contains 16 residues. Germline V gives CDR1 MDHEN, CDR2 SYDVKM. The CDR3 here is CASSSPGLGYVYEQYF. As DNA, the CDR3 is TGTGCCAGCAGTTCCCCAGGCCTGGGGTATGTGTACGAGCAGTACTTC.

This clone was recorded once. J is TRBJ2-1 and V is TRBV5-1, with D possibly matching TRBD2 (6 bases). Germline V CDR1 and CDR2: SGHRS, YFSETQ. V was pared by 3 bases and J by 8 bases, with 12 bases between. The CDR3 spans 13 residues. CDR3 in DNA: TGCGCCAGCAGCTCGGGGGTCGGGGATGAGCAGTTCTTC. Its protein product is CASSSGVGDEQFF. Filled out from reference TRBV5-1 and TRBJ2-1, the complete variable domain reads KAGVTQTPRYLIKTRGQQVTLSCSPISGHRSVSWYQQTPGQGLQFLFEYFSETQRNKGNFPGRFSGRQFSNSRSEMNVSTLELGDSALYLCASSSGVGDEQFFGPGTRLTVL.

Points on this clone: Distinct nucleotide sequences in the sample also encode this CDR3. J is TRBJ2-5 and V is TRBV7-9; no clear D. The CDR3 has 14 residues. The germline V gene has CDR1 SEHNR and CDR2 FQNEAQ (reference sequence). Trimming removed 0 bases from V and 5 bases from J, with 10 bases in between. The CDR3 DNA sequence: TGTGCCAGCAGCTTAGCTGGGGTTTTGGAGACCCAGTACTTC. This translates into CASSLAGVLETQYF.

The chain carries TRBV29-1 and TRBJ1-4; D gene unclear. The CDR3 loop spans 12 amino acids. V gave up 2 bases and J gave up 6 bases, with 7 bases separating them. CDR1 and CDR2 (germline): SQVTM, ANQGSEA. This chain's CDR3 is CSVEYGDEKLFF. In DNA form, the CDR3 reads TGCAGCGTTGAATATGGGGATGAAAAACTGTTTTTT.

In this sample, this clone turned up once. This sequence joins TRBV10-1 and TRBJ2-3, with D perhaps TRBD2 (6 bases). The CDR3 consists of 17 residues. With 0 bases removed from V and 2 bases from J, the gap between germline ends came to 15 bases. Germline V gene sequence: CDR1 WNHNN, CDR2 SYGVQD (reference sequence). CDR3 protein: CASSESRGAGDTDTQYF. CDR3 in DNA: TGCGCCAGCAGTGAGTCGCGCGGGGCAGGAGACACAGATACGCAGTATTTT.

V usage is TRBV4-2 and J usage is TRBJ2-6, with D possibly being TRBD2 (6 bases). The germline V gene has CDR1 LGHNA and CDR2 YNFKEQ. Deletions cut 6 bases from V and 0 bases from J, with 15 bases between. The CDR3 totals 17 residues. In nucleotides, the CDR3 is TGTGCCAGCAGTCACGGGAGACTGGACTCTGGGGCCAACGTCCTGACTTTC. It specifies CASSHGRLDSGANVLTF.

The chain uses TRBV11-2 and TRBJ1-2, with D perhaps TRBD1 (5 bases). From germline, CDR1 is SGHAT and CDR2 FQNNGV. Between the trimmed V and J ends, which lost 5 bases and 2 bases, there was a span of 12 bases. The CDR3 consists of 14 residues. The CDR3 bases are TGTGCCAGCAGCCTCTCGGGGCAAAACTATGGCTACACCTTC. It specifies CASSLSGQNYGYTF.

This clone has just one count. This chain uses TRBV7-2 with TRBJ2-7; 7 positions match TRBD2. Germline V gene data show CDR1 as SGHTA and CDR2 as FQGNSA. J was trimmed by 10 bases and V by 1 base; bases with no gene match: 16. There are 16 residues in the CDR3. The DNA of the CDR3 is TGTGCCAGCAGCTTAGTGCCCGGGACCGCGGAGCGGGGTCAGTACTTC. Its translation: CASSLVPGTAERGQYF.

This chain uses TRBV18 with TRBJ1-4; TRBD1 aligns across 9 bases. There are 16 residues in the CDR3. V shed 3 bases and J 5 bases; nucleotides not matched to a gene: 7. In germline, CDR1 is KGHSH, CDR2 LQKENI. Here the CDR3 DNA reads TGTGCCAGCTCACCGCCGACGGGGACAGGGAATGAAAAACTGTTTTTT. Translation gives CASSPPTGTGNEKLFF. The full variable domain, its missing parts supplied by reference TRBV18 and TRBJ1-4, is NAGVMQNPRHLVRRRGQEARLRCSPMKGHSHVYWYRQLPEEGLKFMVYLQKENIIDESGMPKERFSAEFPKEGPSILRIQQVVRGDSAAYFCASSPPTGTGNEKLFFGSGTQLSVL.

The chain carries TRBV27 and TRBJ2-6; maybe TRBD1 (6 bases). Germline loops: CDR1 MNHEY, CDR2 SMNVEV (reference sequence). Trimming removed 6 bases at V and 2 bases at J, with 11 bases between. The CDR3 covers 15 residues. The CDR3 DNA reads TGTGCCAGCAGCAGCGAGGGGGCTGGGGCCAACGTCCTGACTTTC. The encoded protein is CASSSEGAGANVLTF.

The chain joins TRBV30 to TRBJ2-1; 8 bases are shared with TRBD2. The CDR3 contains 14 residues. Trimming at V came to 0 bases and at J to 6 bases, leaving 4 bases not matched to a gene. From germline, CDR1 is GTSNPN and CDR2 SVGIG (reference sequence). The DNA for the CDR3 is TGTGCCTGGAGTGTCCAGCGGGGGCCCAATGAGCAGTTCTTC. Its translation is CAWSVQRGPNEQFF.

CDR3 loop: CASSASEDTEAFF. In DNA form, the CDR3 reads TGTGCCAGCAGTGCCTCGGAGGACACTGAAGCTTTCTTT. V and J are TRBV2 and TRBJ1-1; D gene ambiguous. The germline CDR1 and CDR2 sequences are SNHLY and FYNNEI. V was pared by 4 bases and J by 3 bases, with 9 bases between. CDR3 size: 13 residues.

With regard to this clone: Other nucleotide sequences from this sample produce the same CDR3. The chain joins TRBV7-2 to TRBJ1-2; 10 nucleotides match TRBD1. The CDR3 has 13 amino acids. Looked up from germline, CDR1 is SGHTA and CDR2 is FQGNSA. V shed 5 bases, J shed 6 bases, and the junction held 3 bases outside the gene matches. Here the CDR3 reads CASSPGQGHGYTF. CDR3 DNA: TGTGCCAGCAGCCCGGGACAGGGGCATGGCTACACCTTC. Full variable domain (rest looked up from reference TRBV7-2 and TRBJ1-2): GAGVSQSPSNKVTEKGKDVELRCDPISGHTALYWYRQSLGQGLEFLIYFQGNSAPDKSGLPSDRFSAERTGGSVSTLTIQRTQQEDSAVYLCASSPGQGHGYTFGSGTRLTVV.

This chain uses TRBV28 with TRBJ1-5, with D tentatively TRBD1 (6 bases). From germline, CDR1 is MDHEN and CDR2 SYDVKM. The germline V and J ends were trimmed by 5 bases and 4 bases, with 18 bases remaining between them. The CDR3 has 16 residues. The CDR3 bases are TGTGCCAGCAGTCCTCTCAGGTTGGGGGCGAATCAGCCCCAGCATTTT. Encoded protein: CASSPLRLGANQPQHF.

This clone appeared once. The chain links TRBV6-6 to TRBJ2-7; no definite D call. Germline loops: CDR1 MNHNY, CDR2 SVGAGI (reference sequence). The CDR3 is 12 residues long. Trimming stripped 11 bases from V and 2 bases from J, with 13 bases between. The CDR3 nucleotides are TGTGCCTCGAGGTGGCTCCCCTACGAGCAGTACTTC. Encoded protein: CASRWLPYEQYF.

The chain recombines TRBV5-1 with TRBJ2-2; 7 bases fit TRBD2. V shed 2 bases, J shed 3 bases, and the junction held 4 bases outside the gene matches. CDR1 is SGHRS and CDR2 is YFSETQ in the germline V gene. This CDR3 contains 15 residues. The CDR3: CASSFAGVDTGELFF. The CDR3 DNA follows: TGCGCCAGCAGCTTCGCGGGAGTGGACACCGGGGAGCTGTTTTTT.

J is TRBJ2-3 and V is TRBV19, with a possible D match to TRBD1 (6 bases). The CDR3 consists of 15 residues. Per the germline V gene, CDR1 is LNHDA and CDR2 is SQIVND (reference sequence). Trimming cost V 5 bases and J 3 bases, with 15 bases left between them. CDR3 DNA: TGTGCCAGTAGTCCACAGGGCGGTAAGACAGATACGCAGTATTTT. Residues: CASSPQGGKTDTQYF.